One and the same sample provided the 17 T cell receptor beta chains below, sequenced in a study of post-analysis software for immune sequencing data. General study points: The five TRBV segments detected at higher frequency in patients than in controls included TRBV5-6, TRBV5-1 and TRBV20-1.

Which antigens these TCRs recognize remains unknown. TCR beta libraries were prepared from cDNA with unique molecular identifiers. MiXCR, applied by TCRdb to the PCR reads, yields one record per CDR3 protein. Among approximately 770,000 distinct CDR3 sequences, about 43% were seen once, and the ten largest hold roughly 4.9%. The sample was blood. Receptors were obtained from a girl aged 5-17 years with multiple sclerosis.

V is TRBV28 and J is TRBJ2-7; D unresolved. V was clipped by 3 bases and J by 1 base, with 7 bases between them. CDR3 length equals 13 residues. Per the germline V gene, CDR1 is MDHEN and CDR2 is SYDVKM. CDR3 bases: TGTGCCAGCAGTTTTGAAGTATCCTACGAGCAGTACTTC. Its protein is CASSFEVSYEQYF.

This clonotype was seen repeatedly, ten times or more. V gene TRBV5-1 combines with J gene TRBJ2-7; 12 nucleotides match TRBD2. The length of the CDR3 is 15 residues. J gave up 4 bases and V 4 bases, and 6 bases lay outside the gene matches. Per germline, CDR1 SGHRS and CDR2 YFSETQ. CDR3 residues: CASSPSGRAGYEQYF. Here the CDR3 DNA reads TGCGCCAGCAGCCCTAGCGGGAGGGCCGGTTACGAGCAGTACTTC.

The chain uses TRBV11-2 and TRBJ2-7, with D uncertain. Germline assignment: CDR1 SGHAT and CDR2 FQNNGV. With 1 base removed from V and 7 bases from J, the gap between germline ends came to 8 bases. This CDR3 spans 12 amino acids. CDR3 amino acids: CASSLVTREQYF. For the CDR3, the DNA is TGTGCCAGCAGCTTAGTGACAAGGGAGCAGTACTTC.

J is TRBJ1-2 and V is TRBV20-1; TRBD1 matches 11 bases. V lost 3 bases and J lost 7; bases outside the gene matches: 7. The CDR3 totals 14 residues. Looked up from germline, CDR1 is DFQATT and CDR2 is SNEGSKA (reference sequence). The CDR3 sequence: CSASRTGGAGGYTF. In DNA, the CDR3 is TGCAGTGCTAGCAGGACAGGGGGCGCCGGTGGCTACACCTTC.

DNA of the CDR3: TGTGCCAGCAGCCCGACAGGGGGGGGCGACTATGGCTACACCTTC. This codes for CASSPTGGGDYGYTF. The J gene is TRBJ1-2, the V gene TRBV7-3, with 9 positions matching TRBD1. This CDR3 spans 15 amino acids. V lost 5 bases to trimming and J lost 3 bases; unmatched junction nucleotides: 7. The germline gives CDR1 SGHTA, CDR2 FQGTGA. Supplemented by reference TRBV7-3 and TRBJ1-2, the full variable domain reads GAGVSQTPSNKVTEKGKYVELRCDPISGHTALYWYRQSLGQGPEFLIYFQGTGAADDSGLPNDRFFAVRPEGSVSTLKIQRTERGDSAVYLCASSPTGGGDYGYTFGSGTRLTVV.

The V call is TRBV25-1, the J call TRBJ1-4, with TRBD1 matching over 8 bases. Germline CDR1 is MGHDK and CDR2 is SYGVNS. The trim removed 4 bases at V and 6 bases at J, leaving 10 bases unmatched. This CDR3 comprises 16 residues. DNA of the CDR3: TGTGCCAGCAGTGGCTCCCAGGGGGCACAGGATGAAAAACTGTTTTTT. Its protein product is CASSGSQGAQDEKLFF.

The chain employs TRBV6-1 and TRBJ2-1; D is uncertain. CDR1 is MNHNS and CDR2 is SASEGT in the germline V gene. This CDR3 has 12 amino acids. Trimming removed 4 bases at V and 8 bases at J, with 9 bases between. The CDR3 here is CASSASRYEQFF. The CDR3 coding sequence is TGTGCCAGCAGTGCCTCGAGGTATGAGCAGTTCTTC.

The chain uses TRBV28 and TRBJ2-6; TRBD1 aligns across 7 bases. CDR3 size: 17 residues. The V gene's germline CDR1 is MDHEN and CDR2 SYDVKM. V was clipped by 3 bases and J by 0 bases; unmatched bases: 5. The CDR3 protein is CASSLEGDSSGANVLTF. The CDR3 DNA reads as TGTGCCAGCAGTTTGGAAGGGGACAGCTCTGGGGCCAACGTCCTGACTTTC.

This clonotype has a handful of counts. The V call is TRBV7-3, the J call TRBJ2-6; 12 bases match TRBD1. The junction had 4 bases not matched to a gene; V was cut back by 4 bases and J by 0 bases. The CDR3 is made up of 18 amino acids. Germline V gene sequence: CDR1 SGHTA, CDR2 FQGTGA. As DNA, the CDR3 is TGTGCCAGCAGCTCGGGACAGGGGGCACTCTCTGGGGCCAACGTCCTGACTTTC. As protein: CASSSGQGALSGANVLTF.

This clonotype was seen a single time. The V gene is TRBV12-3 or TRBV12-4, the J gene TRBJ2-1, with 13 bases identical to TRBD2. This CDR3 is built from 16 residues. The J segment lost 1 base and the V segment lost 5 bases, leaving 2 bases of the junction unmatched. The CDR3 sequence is CASSETSGRSYNEQFF. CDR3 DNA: TGTGCCAGCAGTGAGACTAGCGGGAGGTCCTACAATGAGCAGTTCTTC.

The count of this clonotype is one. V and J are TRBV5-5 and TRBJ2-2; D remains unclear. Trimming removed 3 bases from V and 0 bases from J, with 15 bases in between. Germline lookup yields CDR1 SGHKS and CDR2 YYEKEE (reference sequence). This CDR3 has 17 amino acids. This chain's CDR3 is CASSSARPSANTGELFF. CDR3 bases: TGTGCCAGCAGCTCCGCACGTCCTTCGGCGAACACCGGGGAGCTGTTTTTT.

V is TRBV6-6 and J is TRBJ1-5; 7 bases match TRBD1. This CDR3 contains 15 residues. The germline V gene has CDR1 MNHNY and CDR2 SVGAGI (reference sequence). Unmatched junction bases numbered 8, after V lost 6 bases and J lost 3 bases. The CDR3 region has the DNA TGTGCCAGCAGCTCTACAGGGGATTACAATCAGCCCCAGCATTTT. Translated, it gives CASSSTGDYNQPQHF.

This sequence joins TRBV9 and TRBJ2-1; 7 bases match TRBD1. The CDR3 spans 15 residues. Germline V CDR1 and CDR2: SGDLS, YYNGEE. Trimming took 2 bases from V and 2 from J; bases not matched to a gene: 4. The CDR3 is CASSVVGTAYNEQFF. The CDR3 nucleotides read TGTGCCAGCAGCGTCGTCGGGACAGCCTACAATGAGCAGTTCTTC.

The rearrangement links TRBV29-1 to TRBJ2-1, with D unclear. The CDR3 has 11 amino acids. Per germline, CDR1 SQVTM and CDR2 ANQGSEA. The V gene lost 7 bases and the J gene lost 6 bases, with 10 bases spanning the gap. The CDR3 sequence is CSGGLGNEQFF. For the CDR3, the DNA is TGCAGCGGCGGTCTGGGCAATGAGCAGTTCTTC.

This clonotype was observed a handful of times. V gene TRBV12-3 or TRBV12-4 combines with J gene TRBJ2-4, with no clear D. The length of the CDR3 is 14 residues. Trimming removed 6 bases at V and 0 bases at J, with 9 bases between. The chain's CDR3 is CASSLSGAKNIQYF. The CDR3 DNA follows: TGTGCCAGCAGCCTGAGTGGAGCCAAAAACATTCAGTACTTC.

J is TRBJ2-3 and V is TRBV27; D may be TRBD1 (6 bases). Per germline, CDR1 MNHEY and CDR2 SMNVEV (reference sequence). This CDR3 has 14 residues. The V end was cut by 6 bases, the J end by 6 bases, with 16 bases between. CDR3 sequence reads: CASRQETGGDTQYF. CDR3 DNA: TGTGCCAGCAGGCAAGAGACAGGTGGCGATACGCAGTATTTT.

The CDR3 sequence: CAWSHRVGNQPQHF. The CDR3 coding sequence is TGTGCCTGGAGTCACAGGGTAGGAAATCAGCCCCAGCATTTT. The chain recombines TRBV30 with TRBJ1-5, with TRBD1 as a possible D gene (6 bases). The CDR3 has 14 amino acids. Germline CDR1 GTSNPN, CDR2 SVGIG (reference sequence). Trimming took 2 bases from V and 4 from J, leaving 12 bases between them.